Included here is one T cell receptor (beta chain) sequence, with context. This record belongs to a study of CD8 T cells in Susac syndrome. TCR beta sequencing covered blood CD8+ and CD4+ T cells. Random hexamers were used to reverse transcribe the RNA input (about 0.5 to 1 ug). The amplification used immunoSEQ multiplex PCR on TCR beta CDR3; it spanned 54 Vbeta and 13 Jbeta. MiXCR, applied by TCRdb to the immunoSEQ multiplex PCR reads, yields one record per CDR3 protein. This table has 55,000 to 70,000 distinct CDR3 sequences, about 95% appearing once. Material for sequencing was CD8+ T cells from PBMCs. The clonotype originates from a human donor in good health.

As DNA, the CDR3 is TGTGCCAGCAGAAAGGACGGCTCAACTGGAAACACCATATATTTT. It codes for CASRKDGSTGNTIYF. The chain carries TRBV6-5 and TRBJ1-3; D is uncertain. Trimming cost V 6 bases and J 2 bases, with 14 bases left between them. This CDR3 has 15 residues. The V gene's germline CDR1 is MNHEY and CDR2 SVGAGI.